The 9 T cell receptor beta chains presented below share a single source sample, sequenced in a study of beta chain features in type 1 diabetes. Whole-study findings and limits: Among all four CD4+ subsets, Type 1 diabetes patients had TCRB CDR3s that were moderately but significantly shorter.

These receptors lack a known antigen. Reverse transcribing all isolated RNA meant expressed TCRB transcripts were sequenced. The method was immunoSEQ multiplex PCR; TCRdb's version includes in-frame clones alone and lacks a portion of them. Of about 660,000 clones listed, 11% to 15% are singletons. The sequencing sample was made of naive CD4+ T cells from blood. Receptors were obtained from a man younger than 35 with type 1 diabetes.

About this clone: The same CDR3 is also encoded by other DNA sequences in this sample. The V gene is TRBV30, the J gene TRBJ1-5; D gene ambiguous. This CDR3 contains 14 residues. V lost 1 base, J lost 0 bases, and 7 bases lay in between. Germline CDR1 is GTSNPN and CDR2 is SVGIG (reference sequence). CDR3 residues: CAWSGGNSNQPQHF. DNA of the CDR3: TGTGCCTGGAGTGGGGGAAATAGCAATCAGCCCCAGCATTTT.

This sequence joins TRBV27 and TRBJ1-5; 8 bases map to TRBD1. Germline V gene data show CDR1 as MNHEY and CDR2 as SMNVEV (reference sequence). The CDR3 runs to 15 residues. Trimming at V came to 6 bases and at J to 7 bases, leaving 11 bases not matched to a gene. In nucleotides, the CDR3 is TGTGCCAGCAGAATGGGAACAGGGGGTTCACAGCCCCAGCATTTT. Translation gives CASRMGTGGSQPQHF.

The chain carries TRBV7-6 and TRBJ2-5; a weak D match, TRBD1 (6 bases). Trimming took off 5 bases at V and 5 bases at J, with 15 bases between the two ends. The germline V gene has CDR1 SGHVS and CDR2 FNYEAQ. This CDR3 has 14 residues. This CDR3 is CASSHSTGKETQYF. The CDR3 DNA reads TGTGCCAGCAGCCATTCCACAGGGAAGGAGACCCAGTACTTC.

In its sample, this clone was seen a few times. The J gene is TRBJ2-3, the V gene TRBV27, with D unresolved. This CDR3 is 12 amino acids long. Germline CDR1 is MNHEY and CDR2 is SMNVEV (reference sequence). V lost 5 bases to trimming and J lost 3 bases, with 6 bases between them. The DNA for the CDR3 is TGTGCCAGCAGTCCCCAGACAGATACGCAGTATTTT. Protein: CASSPQTDTQYF.

The chain employs TRBV2 and TRBJ2-3, with D tentatively TRBD1 (8 bases). With 7 bases removed from V and 4 bases from J, the gap between germline ends came to 18 bases. The CDR3 is made up of 15 amino acids. Germline V gene data show CDR1 as SNHLY and CDR2 as FYNNEI. The chain's CDR3 is CASTGGTGGADTQYF. The CDR3 nucleotides are TGTGCCAGCACGGGCGGTACAGGGGGGGCAGATACGCAGTATTTT. The variable domain in full, completed from reference TRBV2 and TRBJ2-3, reads EPEVTQTPSHQVTQMGQEVILRCVPISNHLYFYWYRQILGQKVEFLVSFYNNEISEKSEIFDDQFSVERPDGSNFTLKIRSTKLEDSAMYFCASTGGTGGADTQYFGPGTRLTVL.

The chain employs TRBV18 and TRBJ2-6; the D gene is possibly TRBD2 (5 bases). Germline CDR1 reads KGHSH; CDR2 reads LQKENI. V lost 4 bases, J lost 0 bases, and 13 bases lay in between. This CDR3 comprises 17 residues. The CDR3 DNA sequence: TGTGCCAGCTCACTGCAATCCGGGGACTCTGGGGCCAACGTCCTGACTTTC. Translation gives CASSLQSGDSGANVLTF.

The genes are TRBV18 and TRBJ1-4, with D possibly matching TRBD1 (5 bases). The CDR3 totals 13 residues. Germline V gives CDR1 KGHSH, CDR2 LQKENI. V lost 6 bases and J 7 bases, leaving 12 bases between the germline ends. The CDR3 DNA reads TGTGCCAGCTCGCGGGAACAGGCTGAAAAACTGTTTTTT. The encoded protein is CASSREQAEKLFF.

This clone was observed a few times. This chain connects TRBV5-6 to TRBJ2-1; 7 nucleotides align to TRBD1. Looked up from germline, CDR1 is SGHDT and CDR2 is YYEEEE. The CDR3 loop spans 14 amino acids. The junction had 7 bases not matched to a gene; V was cut back by 1 base and J by 9 bases. CDR3 DNA: TGTGCCAGCAGCTTGATGCAGGGGGATAGTGAGCAGTTCTTC. Its translation is CASSLMQGDSEQFF.

This clone turned up a few times. The gene calls are TRBV7-9 and TRBJ2-5; 10 bases are a match to TRBD2. Germline V gene data show CDR1 as SEHNR and CDR2 as FQNEAQ (reference sequence). This CDR3 region has 16 residues. J was trimmed by 5 bases and V by 5 bases; bases with no gene match: 11. CDR3 amino acids: CASSPRLAGLSETQYF. CDR3 DNA: TGTGCCAGCAGCCCGCGACTAGCGGGTCTTTCGGAGACCCAGTACTTC.